The next 19 T cell receptor beta chains were all read from a single sample in a study of T cells in Graves' hyperthyroidism and ophthalmopathy. TCR beta CDR3 region amplification was performed from RNA transcripts. When the TCR CDR3 underwent first-round RT-PCR, the HTBI primer set was used. TCRdb re-called the multiplex PCR reads with MiXCR, one entry per CDR3 protein. Among 600,000 to 750,000 distinct CDR3 sequences listed, 17% were seen once. The sample taken for sequencing was blood. Receptors originate from a man aged 50 to 59 with Graves' hyperthyroidism.

This clonotype appeared many times. The V call is TRBV19, the J call TRBJ2-1; perhaps TRBD1 as D (5 bases). The V end was cut by 1 base, the J end by 6 bases, with 7 bases between. Germline CDR1 LNHDA, CDR2 SQIVND (reference sequence). This CDR3 is built from 13 residues. CDR3 nucleotide sequence: TGTGCCAGTAGTATAGTAAGGGGCAATGAGCAGTTCTTC. Its protein is CASSIVRGNEQFF.

The rearrangement uses TRBV5-1 and TRBJ1-1; 9 bases are shared with TRBD1. Germline assignment: CDR1 SGHRS and CDR2 YFSETQ. The junction had 3 bases not matched to a gene; V was cut back by 3 bases and J by 0 bases. The CDR3 runs 15 residues. CDR3 protein: CASSSRDRVNTEAFF. DNA for the CDR3: TGCGCCAGCAGCTCTCGGGACAGGGTGAACACTGAAGCTTTCTTT. The entire variable domain, with the rest obtained from reference TRBV5-1 and TRBJ1-1, is as follows: KAGVTQTPRYLIKTRGQQVTLSCSPISGHRSVSWYQQTPGQGLQFLFEYFSETQRNKGNFPGRFSGRQFSNSRSEMNVSTLELGDSALYLCASSSRDRVNTEAFFGQGTRLTVV.

The sample holds many counts of this clonotype. This sequence joins TRBV20-1 and TRBJ1-4; D gene ambiguous. Germline V CDR1 and CDR2: DFQATT, SNEGSKA (reference sequence). This CDR3 has 14 residues. V was pared by 1 base and J by 0 bases, with 6 bases between. CDR3 residues: CSARATATNEKLFF. The CDR3 nucleotides are TGCAGTGCTAGAGCTACTGCAACTAATGAAAAACTGTTTTTT.

The J gene is TRBJ1-6, the V gene TRBV5-1; no reliable D call. Germline assignment: CDR1 SGHRS and CDR2 YFSETQ. This CDR3 is 14 amino acids long. V was cut by 5 bases and J by 8 bases, with 14 bases left in between. The CDR3 protein is CASSFGSLDSPLHF. The CDR3 nucleotides read TGCGCCAGCAGTTTCGGGTCACTCGATTCACCCCTCCACTTT. The full variable domain, rest sourced from reference TRBV5-1 and TRBJ1-6, is KAGVTQTPRYLIKTRGQQVTLSCSPISGHRSVSWYQQTPGQGLQFLFEYFSETQRNKGNFPGRFSGRQFSNSRSEMNVSTLELGDSALYLCASSFGSLDSPLHFGNGTRLTVT.

In its sample, this clonotype was seen many times. The rearrangement uses TRBV28 and TRBJ1-2; 10 nucleotides match TRBD1. The CDR3 extends over 16 amino acids. The V gene's germline CDR1 is MDHEN and CDR2 SYDVKM. V trimming: 6 bases; J trimming: 7 bases; junction bases outside the gene matches: 14. The chain's CDR3 is CASSPITYDRGPGYTF. Written as DNA, the CDR3 is TGTGCCAGCAGCCCGATCACTTATGACAGGGGGCCTGGCTACACCTTC.

This clonotype was found many times. This chain joins TRBV28 and TRBJ2-5, with D perhaps matching TRBD2 (5 bases). The DNA end lines up better with TRBJ2-1; the J call may be wrong. The CDR3 loop spans 14 amino acids. CDR1 is MDHEN, CDR2 SYDVKM, per germline. CDR3 protein: CASSLISGEKTQFF. The CDR3 nucleotides are TGTGCCAGCAGCCTTATCAGCGGAGAGAAGACCCAGTTCTTC.

The CDR3 DNA follows: TGTGCCAGCAGTTGGGAAGGTCCCTACGGGGAGCAGTTCTTC. Encoded protein: CASSWEGPYGEQFF. This sequence joins TRBV6-2 or TRBV6-3 and TRBJ2-1; D call uncertain. This CDR3 has 14 amino acids. Per germline, CDR1 MNHEY and CDR2 SVGEGT. The V end lost 4 bases, the J end lost 10 bases, and 17 bases lay between the germline ends.

The chain uses TRBV29-1 and TRBJ2-7; 9 bases align to TRBD1. The CDR3 consists of 16 residues. Germline V gene data show CDR1 as SQVTM and CDR2 as ANQGSEA. V shed 4 bases, J shed 2 bases, and the junction held 12 bases outside the gene matches. The CDR3 protein is CSVALWTGERTYEQYF. Written as DNA, the CDR3 is TGCAGCGTTGCTTTGTGGACAGGGGAGAGGACCTACGAGCAGTACTTC.

This clonotype has ten or more counts. The chain has TRBV24-1 and TRBJ2-1; TRBD2 matches 10 bases. CDR1 and CDR2 (germline): KGHDR, SFDVKD. There are 14 residues in the CDR3. After removal of 4 bases from V and 8 bases from J, the junction contained 4 bases not matched to a gene. CDR3 in DNA: TGTGCCACCAGTGACAGCGGGAGGGGCGATGAGCAGTTCTTC. Its protein product is CATSDSGRGDEQFF.

For this clonotype: The junction shows a germline mismatch at one end, possibly a read error. The chain employs TRBV28 and TRBJ1-2, with TRBD1 matching 7 bases. The germline V gene has CDR1 MDHEN and CDR2 SYDVKM. The CDR3 contains 14 residues. CDR3 nucleotide sequence: TGTGCCAGCGGTTTCAGGGGGGCCTCCTATGGCTACACCTTC. This codes for CASGFRGASYGYTF.

This clonotype appeared many times. This CDR3 is CSELTDPWTYEQYF. In nucleotides, the CDR3 is TGCAGCGAACTGACAGACCCCTGGACCTACGAGCAGTACTTC. The chain combines TRBV29-1 with TRBJ2-7, with a possible D match to TRBD1 (5 bases). CDR1 SQVTM and CDR2 ANQGSEA come from the germline V gene. Trimming took off 7 bases at V and 2 bases at J, with 18 bases between the two ends. The CDR3 is made up of 14 amino acids.

The V call is TRBV28, the J call TRBJ2-7, with TRBD2 matching over 12 bases. V gave up 6 bases and J gave up 3 bases; unmatched junction bases: 15. In germline, CDR1 is MDHEN, CDR2 SYDVKM. CDR3 length: 18 amino acids. The CDR3 coding sequence is TGTGCCAGCAGCTCCACTCCGGGACTAGCGGGCGCCCGCTACGAGCAGTACTTC. As protein: CASSSTPGLAGARYEQYF.

The chain joins TRBV10-3 to TRBJ2-1, with TRBD1 matching over 9 bases. The J call is doubtful: the DNA matches TRBJ2-7 better. The CDR3 has 13 amino acids. Germline-derived CDR1 and CDR2 are ENHRY and SYGVKD. The CDR3: CAISQQGAFEQYF. The CDR3 nucleotides read TGTGCCATCAGCCAACAGGGGGCGTTTGAGCAGTACTTC.

This clonotype was found many times. The rearrangement uses TRBV12-3 or TRBV12-4 and TRBJ2-3, with 12 bases that match TRBD2. The CDR3 consists of 19 residues. With 4 bases clipped from V and 0 bases from J, the junction kept 11 bases outside the gene matches. Written as DNA, the CDR3 is TGTGCCAGCAGTTCCCCCGCCGGACTAGCGGGACTAAGCACAGATACGCAGTATTTT. It translates to CASSSPAGLAGLSTDTQYF.

To note about this clonotype: The junction and the germline gene differ at one end; a read error may be behind it. J is TRBJ1-1 and V is TRBV7-3; D is perhaps TRBD1 (5 bases). This CDR3 spans 14 amino acids. The germline CDR1 and CDR2 sequences are SGHTA and FQGTGA. CDR3 bases: TGTGCCAGCAGCTTATCGGCAGGGAGTACTGAAGCTGTCTTT. The encoded protein is CASSLSAGSTEAVF.

This clonotype occurred many times. The chain is built from TRBV27 and TRBJ2-6; 8 bases are a match to TRBD2. The CDR3 totals 18 residues. The V and J ends lost 7 bases and 4 bases, in that order; junction bases with no gene match: 15. Germline V gene data show CDR1 as MNHEY and CDR2 as SMNVEV (reference sequence). The CDR3 nucleotides are TGTGCCAGCAACCCTCTTGGATATTCGGGGGGGGGGGCCAACGTCCTGACTTTC. This translates into CASNPLGYSGGGANVLTF.

In its sample, this clonotype was seen a few times. The J gene is TRBJ2-1, the V gene TRBV10-2; 9 bases are a match to TRBD2. From germline, CDR1 is WSHSY and CDR2 SAAADI. The junction had 14 bases not matched to a gene; V was cut back by 7 bases and J by 4 bases. This CDR3 is built from 17 residues. As DNA, the CDR3 is TGCGCCAGCACTCCTTATTTAGCGGGAGAGGGGTACAATGAGCAGTTCTTC. Amino acid sequence: CASTPYLAGEGYNEQFF.

Only a few counts were recorded for this clonotype. V gene TRBV7-8 combines with J gene TRBJ2-2; 9 positions match TRBD2. The junction had 4 bases not matched to a gene; V was cut back by 2 bases and J by 0 bases. CDR3 length equals 17 residues. The germline gives CDR1 SGHVS, CDR2 FQNEAQ. CDR3 DNA sequence: TGTGCCAGCAGCTTACCAGGACTAGCGCCGAACACCGGGGAGCTGTTTTTT. It translates to CASSLPGLAPNTGELFF.

Note on this clonotype: A read error may explain this, as a much larger clone is one base away. Since the CDR3 does not end with the conserved phenylalanine or tryptophan, this likely comes from a read error. The chain employs TRBV19 and TRBJ1-1; D uncertain. This CDR3 is 14 amino acids long. The V end was cut by 0 bases, the J end by 4 bases, with 9 bases between. CDR1 and CDR2 from the germline V gene are LNHDA and SQIVND (reference sequence). The CDR3 sequence is CASSIERGSTEAFL. CDR3 DNA: TGTGCCAGTAGTATAGAAAGAGGATCCACTGAAGCTTTCCTT.